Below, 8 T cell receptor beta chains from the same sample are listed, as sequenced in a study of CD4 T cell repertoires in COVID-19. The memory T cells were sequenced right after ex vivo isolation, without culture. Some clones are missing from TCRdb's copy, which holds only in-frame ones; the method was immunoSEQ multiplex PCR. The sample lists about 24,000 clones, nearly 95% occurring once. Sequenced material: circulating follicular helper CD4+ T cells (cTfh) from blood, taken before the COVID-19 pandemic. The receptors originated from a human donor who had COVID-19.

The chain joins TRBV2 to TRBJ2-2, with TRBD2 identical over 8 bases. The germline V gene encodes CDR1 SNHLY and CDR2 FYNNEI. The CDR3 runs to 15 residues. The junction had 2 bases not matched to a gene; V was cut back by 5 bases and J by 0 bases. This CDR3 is CASSRLATNTGELFF. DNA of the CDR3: TGTGCCAGCAGTCGACTAGCGACGAACACCGGGGAGCTGTTTTTT.

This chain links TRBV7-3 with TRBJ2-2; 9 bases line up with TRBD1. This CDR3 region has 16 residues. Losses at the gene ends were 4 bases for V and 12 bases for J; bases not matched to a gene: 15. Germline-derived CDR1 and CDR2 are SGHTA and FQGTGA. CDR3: CASSSGPGQGTRKLFF. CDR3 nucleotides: TGTGCCAGCAGCTCTGGGCCGGGACAGGGTACTCGGAAGCTGTTTTTT.

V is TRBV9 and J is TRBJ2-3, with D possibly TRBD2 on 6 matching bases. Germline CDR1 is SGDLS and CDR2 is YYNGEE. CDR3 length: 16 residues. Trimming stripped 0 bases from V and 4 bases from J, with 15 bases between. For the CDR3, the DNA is TGTGCCAGCAGCGTAGGGGCTAGCGAATGGGCAGATACGCAGTATTTT. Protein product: CASSVGASEWADTQYF. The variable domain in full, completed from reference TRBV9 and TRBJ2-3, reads DSGVTQTPKHLITATGQRVTLRCSPRSGDLSVYWYQQSLDQGLQFLIQYYNGEERAKGNILERFSAQQFPDLHSELNLSSLELGDSALYFCASSVGASEWADTQYFGPGTRLTVL.

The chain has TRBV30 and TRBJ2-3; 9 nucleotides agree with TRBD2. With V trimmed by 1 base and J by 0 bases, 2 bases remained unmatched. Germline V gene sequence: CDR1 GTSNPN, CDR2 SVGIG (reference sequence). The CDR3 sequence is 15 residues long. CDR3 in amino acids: CAWSGLAGSTDTQYF. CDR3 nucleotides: TGTGCCTGGAGTGGCCTAGCGGGGAGCACAGATACGCAGTATTTT.

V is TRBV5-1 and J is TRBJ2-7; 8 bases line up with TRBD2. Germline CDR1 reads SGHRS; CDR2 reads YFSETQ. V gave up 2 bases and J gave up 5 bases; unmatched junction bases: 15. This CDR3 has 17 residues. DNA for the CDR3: TGCGCCAGCAGCTTCTCCGGGACGACTGGACTAGCCGACGAGCAGTACTTC. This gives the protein CASSFSGTTGLADEQYF. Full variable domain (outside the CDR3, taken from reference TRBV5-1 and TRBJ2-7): KAGVTQTPRYLIKTRGQQVTLSCSPISGHRSVSWYQQTPGQGLQFLFEYFSETQRNKGNFPGRFSGRQFSNSRSEMNVSTLELGDSALYLCASSFSGTTGLADEQYFGPGTRLTVT.

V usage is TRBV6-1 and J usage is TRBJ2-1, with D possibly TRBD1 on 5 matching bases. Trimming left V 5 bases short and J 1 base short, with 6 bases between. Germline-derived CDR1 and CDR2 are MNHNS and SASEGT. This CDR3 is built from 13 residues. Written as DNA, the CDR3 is TGTGCCAGCAGTTCAGGGTCCTACAATGAGCAGTTCTTC. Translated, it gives CASSSGSYNEQFF.

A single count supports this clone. The CDR3 spells CASTEQGFSNQPQHF. In nucleotides, the CDR3 is TGTGCCAGCACGGAACAGGGTTTTAGCAATCAGCCCCAGCATTTT. The rearrangement links TRBV6-6 to TRBJ1-5; a possible D gene is TRBD1 (6 bases). This CDR3 region has 15 residues. V was pared by 7 bases and J by 0 bases, with 13 bases between. In germline, CDR1 is MNHNY, CDR2 SVGAGI (reference sequence).

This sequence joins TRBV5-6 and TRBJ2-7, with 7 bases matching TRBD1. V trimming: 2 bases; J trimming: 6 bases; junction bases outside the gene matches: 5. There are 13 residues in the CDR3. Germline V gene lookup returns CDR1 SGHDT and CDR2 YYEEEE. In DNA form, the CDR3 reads TGTGCCAGCAGCTTCGACAGGGTAACCGAGCAGTACTTC. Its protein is CASSFDRVTEQYF.